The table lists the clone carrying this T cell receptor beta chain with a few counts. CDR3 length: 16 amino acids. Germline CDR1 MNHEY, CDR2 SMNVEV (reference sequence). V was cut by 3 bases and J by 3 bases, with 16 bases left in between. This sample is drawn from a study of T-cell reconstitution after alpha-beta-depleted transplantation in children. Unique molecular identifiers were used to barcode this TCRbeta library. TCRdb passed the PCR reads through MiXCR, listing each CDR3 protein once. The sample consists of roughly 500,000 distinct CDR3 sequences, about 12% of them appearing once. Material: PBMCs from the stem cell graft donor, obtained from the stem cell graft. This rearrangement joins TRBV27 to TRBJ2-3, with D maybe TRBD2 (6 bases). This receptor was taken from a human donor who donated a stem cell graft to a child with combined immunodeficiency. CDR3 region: CASSLTRRGYTDTQYF. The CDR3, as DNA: TGTGCCAGCAGTTTGACTAGAAGGGGTTATACAGATACGCAGTATTTT.